One and the same sample provided the 25 T cell receptor beta chains below, sequenced in a study of T cells of healthy individuals. TCRdb reanalysed the 5' RACE reads using MiXCR and keeps one entry per CDR3 protein. The table records 53,000 or so distinct CDR3 sequences, roughly 14% of them present only once. These receptors all stem from a human donor in good health.

This clonotype occurred a few times. The chain combines TRBV30 with TRBJ1-5; no clear D gene. CDR3 length: 14 residues. The germline V gene encodes CDR1 GTSNPN and CDR2 SVGIG (reference sequence). The V end lost 2 bases, the J end lost 1 base, and 9 bases lay between the germline ends. The CDR3 loop is CAWSKAQSNQPQHF. In nucleotides, the CDR3 is TGTGCCTGGAGTAAGGCACAGAGCAATCAGCCCCAGCATTTT.

This clonotype has at least ten counts. The CDR3 region has the DNA TGTGCCAGCAGCGTACAGGGGACTAGCACAGATACGCAGTATTTT. It encodes CASSVQGTSTDTQYF. The chain couples TRBV9 to TRBJ2-3; either TRBD1 or TRBD2 may supply D (6 bases each). CDR3 length: 15 residues. Per the germline V gene, CDR1 is SGDLS and CDR2 is YYNGEE. Between the trimmed V and J ends, which lost 1 base and 0 bases, there was a span of 9 bases. Together with reference TRBV9 and TRBJ2-3, the CDR3 gives the full variable domain: DSGVTQTPKHLITATGQRVTLRCSPRSGDLSVYWYQQSLDQGLQFLIQYYNGEERAKGNILERFSAQQFPDLHSELNLSSLELGDSALYFCASSVQGTSTDTQYFGPGTRLTVL.

There are a few counts of this clonotype. This sequence joins TRBV24-1 and TRBJ2-1; TRBD1 matches 10 bases. Germline CDR1 KGHDR, CDR2 SFDVKD. This CDR3 is 15 amino acids long. The V gene end was trimmed by 8 bases and the J gene end by 6 bases; junction bases not matched to a gene: 9. Here the CDR3 reads CATTLGTGELNEQFF. The DNA for the CDR3 is TGTGCCACCACCTTGGGGACAGGGGAGCTCAATGAGCAGTTCTTC.

The V gene is TRBV12-5, the J gene TRBJ2-7; the D gene could be TRBD1 or TRBD2 (5 bases each). V was shortened by 1 base and J by 3 bases, with 13 bases between the two germline ends. CDR1 is LGHNT, CDR2 FRNRAP, per germline. The CDR3 sequence is 15 residues long. The DNA of the CDR3 is TGTGCTAGTGGTTTGGGACTACAGGCCAACTACGAGCAGTACTTC. Translated, it gives CASGLGLQANYEQYF.

This clonotype was observed at least ten times. The CDR3 DNA reads as TGTGCCAGCAGCATCCTTTGGACTGTCAATGAGCAGTTCTTC. Translated, it gives CASSILWTVNEQFF. The chain recombines TRBV7-2 with TRBJ2-1, with D tentatively TRBD2 (5 bases). The CDR3 runs to 14 residues. Germline values: CDR1 SGHTA, CDR2 FQGNSA. Trimming shortened V by 5 bases and J by 6 bases, and 14 bases separated the two germline ends.

Many counts were recorded for this clonotype. The chain links TRBV7-2 to TRBJ1-4, with 9 bases identical to TRBD1. The V and J ends lost 0 bases and 7 bases, in that order; junction bases with no gene match: 6. Germline V CDR1 and CDR2: SGHTA, FQGNSA. The CDR3 has 16 amino acids. CDR3 nucleotide sequence: TGTGCCAGCAGCTTAGCCGCGACAGGGGGTGCTGAAAAACTGTTTTTT. Its translation is CASSLAATGGAEKLFF.

This clonotype was recorded at least ten times. The V and J genes are TRBV29-1 and TRBJ2-5; tentatively, D is TRBD2 (6 bases). CDR3 size: 12 residues. The ends were cut back, 7 bases at V and 7 bases at J, with 16 bases in the middle. CDR1 SQVTM and CDR2 ANQGSEA come from the germline V gene. Here the CDR3 reads CSAPTSSGTQYF. CDR3 coding DNA: TGCAGCGCACCGACTAGTTCGGGGACCCAGTACTTC.

This clonotype was counted only a few times. The V call is TRBV29-1, the J call TRBJ1-1; D not resolved. Germline values: CDR1 SQVTM, CDR2 ANQGSEA. The CDR3 spans 13 residues. V was shortened by 6 bases and J by 1 base, with 12 bases between the two germline ends. This chain's CDR3 is CSVVRITNTEAFF. CDR3 DNA: TGCAGCGTGGTAAGAATTACGAACACTGAAGCTTTCTTT. Filled out from reference TRBV29-1 and TRBJ1-1, the complete variable domain reads SAVISQKPSRDICQRGTSLTIQCQVDSQVTMMFWYRQQPGQSLTLIATANQGSEATYESGFVIDKFPISRPNLTFSTLTVSNMSPEDSSIYLCSVVRITNTEAFFGQGTRLTVV.

There are many counts of this clonotype. V and J are TRBV27 and TRBJ2-6; D perhaps matches TRBD2 (6 bases). V lost 5 bases and J 4 bases, leaving 12 bases between the germline ends. Germline lookup yields CDR1 MNHEY and CDR2 SMNVEV (reference sequence). This CDR3 is built from 15 residues. The CDR3 DNA reads TGTGCCAGCAGTACAGGAGGGCTCGGGGCCAACGTCCTGACTTTC. Its translation is CASSTGGLGANVLTF.

The rearrangement uses TRBV6-2 or TRBV6-3 and TRBJ2-1; 10 bases agree with TRBD2. J gave up 4 bases and V 7 bases, and 7 bases lay outside the gene matches. The CDR3 extends over 15 amino acids. Germline V gene data show CDR1 as MNHEY and CDR2 as SVGEGT. The CDR3 coding sequence is TGTGCCAGCACCCTAGCGGGGGTGGGATACAATGAGCAGTTCTTC. Translated: CASTLAGVGYNEQFF.

A few counts support this clonotype. This sequence joins TRBV7-2 and TRBJ2-6; maybe TRBD1 (5 bases). Trimming removed 4 bases from V and 0 bases from J, with 10 bases in between. Germline V gene lookup returns CDR1 SGHTA and CDR2 FQGNSA. The CDR3 sequence is 16 residues long. Written as DNA, the CDR3 is TGTGCCAGCAGCTCCAGGGAACACTCTGGGGCCAACGTCCTGACTTTC. Translation: CASSSREHSGANVLTF.

This clonotype has a count of ten or more. V gene TRBV7-2 combines with J gene TRBJ1-1; 7 bases are a match to TRBD1. The CDR3 runs 12 residues. From germline, CDR1 is SGHTA and CDR2 FQGNSA. With V trimmed by 4 bases and J by 5 bases, 1 base remained unmatched. CDR3 coding DNA: TGTGCCAGCAGCTCGACAGGGACTGAAGCTTTCTTT. Translating gives CASSSTGTEAFF.

This clonotype was detected many times. The chain has TRBV20-1 and TRBJ2-5, with a tentative D call TRBD2 (5 bases). The germline V gene has CDR1 DFQATT and CDR2 SNEGSKA (reference sequence). The CDR3 spans 15 residues. V shed 0 bases and J shed 2 bases, with 13 bases lying between them. The CDR3, as DNA: TGCAGTGCTAGAGAGGACTCAACCTTACAAGAGACCCAGTACTTC. Protein product: CSAREDSTLQETQYF.

This sequence joins TRBV6-1 and TRBJ2-6, with D perhaps TRBD1 (5 bases). V was cut by 1 base and J by 4 bases, with 5 bases left in between. Germline V gene sequence: CDR1 MNHNS, CDR2 SASEGT. The CDR3 sequence is 14 residues long. The CDR3 reads CASSEGTGANVLTF. CDR3 nucleotide sequence: TGTGCCAGCAGTGAAGGGACAGGGGCCAACGTCCTGACTTTC.

Ten or more counts support this clonotype. V gene TRBV27 combines with J gene TRBJ2-7, with 7 bases that match TRBD1. The V and J ends lost 6 bases and 3 bases, in that order; junction bases with no gene match: 11. Germline assignment: CDR1 MNHEY and CDR2 SMNVEV (reference sequence). This CDR3 has 15 residues. For the CDR3, the DNA is TGTGCCAGCAGAGACGCCACAGGGGCCTACTACGAGCAGTACTTC. It specifies CASRDATGAYYEQYF.

J is TRBJ1-5 and V is TRBV4-1; unclear D gene. Germline lookup yields CDR1 MGHRA and CDR2 YSYEKL. The ends were cut back, 1 base at V and 5 bases at J, with 6 bases in the middle. The CDR3 has 13 residues. This CDR3 reads CASSQVVYQPQHF. CDR3 DNA sequence: TGCGCCAGCAGCCAAGTTGTTTATCAGCCCCAGCATTTT.

With regard to this clonotype: A read error may explain this, as a much larger clone is one base away. V usage is TRBV5-4 and J usage is TRBJ2-1, with D perhaps TRBD2 (5 bases). The length of the CDR3 is 13 residues. V lost 1 base to trimming and J lost 9 bases, with 11 bases between them. CDR1 and CDR2 (germline): SGHNT, YYREEE (reference sequence). The CDR3 nucleotides read TGTGCCAGCAGCTTGATAGGGAGCACTGAGCAGTTCTTC. Translated: CASSLIGSTEQFF.

This chain uses TRBV5-1 with TRBJ2-3; TRBD1 is a possible D gene (6 bases). CDR1 and CDR2 from the germline V gene are SGHRS and YFSETQ. The ends were cut back, 4 bases at V and 2 bases at J, with 17 bases in the middle. The length of the CDR3 is 16 residues. CDR3: CASSVRDTRLTDTQYF. The CDR3 DNA follows: TGCGCCAGCAGCGTCCGGGACACTCGTCTCACAGATACGCAGTATTTT.

This clonotype came up a few times. This chain links TRBV7-6 with TRBJ2-3; TRBD2 aligns across 9 bases. The CDR3 length is 15 residues. Per the germline V gene, CDR1 is SGHVS and CDR2 is FNYEAQ. J was trimmed by 6 bases and V by 5 bases; bases with no gene match: 9. CDR3 in amino acids: CASSLLSGRPDTQYF. The CDR3 DNA reads as TGTGCCAGCAGCCTACTAAGCGGGAGGCCGGATACGCAGTATTTT.

The gene calls are TRBV20-1 and TRBJ2-5; tentative D call: TRBD2 (6 bases). V shed 0 bases and J shed 3 bases, with 17 bases lying between them. The CDR3 totals 16 residues. Germline V gene lookup returns CDR1 DFQATT and CDR2 SNEGSKA (reference sequence). The CDR3 loop reads CSARDGLAPTKETQYF. CDR3 DNA: TGCAGTGCTAGAGATGGGCTAGCGCCGACTAAAGAGACCCAGTACTTC.

In regard to this clonotype: A read error is possible here, since a much larger clone lies one base away. The chain recombines TRBV15 with TRBJ2-5; TRBD1 or TRBD2 may be the D gene (5 bases each). V shed 7 bases and J shed 2 bases, with 17 bases lying between them. The CDR3 is made up of 15 amino acids. CDR1 LNHNV and CDR2 YYDKDF come from the germline V gene (reference sequence). CDR3 coding DNA: TGTGCCACCACTACTCGGAGAGGGGTGCAAGAGACCCAGTACTTC. Translated: CATTTRRGVQETQYF.

Ten or more counts support this clonotype. The chain uses TRBV20-1 and TRBJ2-4, with D unresolved. The CDR3 extends over 14 amino acids. V lost 3 bases, J lost 0 bases, and 9 bases lay in between. From germline, CDR1 is DFQATT and CDR2 SNEGSKA (reference sequence). The CDR3 DNA reads as TGCAGTGCTAGCCAGGCAGTAGCCAAAAACATTCAGTACTTC. It translates to CSASQAVAKNIQYF.

This clonotype was observed a handful of times. The chain recombines TRBV6-5 with TRBJ2-7; TRBD1 is a possible D gene (6 bases). Trimming took 7 bases from V and 0 from J, leaving 10 bases between them. This CDR3 is built from 13 residues. The V gene's germline CDR1 is MNHEY and CDR2 SVGAGI. The chain's CDR3 is CASNGQSSYEQYF. CDR3 DNA: TGTGCCAGCAACGGACAGAGCTCCTACGAGCAGTACTTC.

This clonotype is classed as large (0.1 to 1%). The chain employs TRBV6-1 and TRBJ2-5; the D is unclear. Trimming pared 1 base from V and 5 bases from J, leaving 5 bases between. CDR3 length: 12 amino acids. Germline V gene data show CDR1 as MNHNS and CDR2 as SASEGT. The CDR3 bases are TGTGCCAGCAGTGAAGGGTGGGAGACCCAGTACTTC. It yields the protein CASSEGWETQYF.

This rearrangement joins TRBV12-3 or TRBV12-4 to TRBJ1-5, with 9 bases fitting TRBD1. The J segment lost 4 bases and the V segment lost 5 bases, leaving 9 bases of the junction unmatched. This CDR3 has 16 amino acids. In DNA form, the CDR3 reads TGTGCCAGCAGTGCCGCGGGACAGGGCCCAAATCAGCCCCAGCATTTT. This codes for CASSAAGQGPNQPQHF.